The present T cell receptor (beta chain) was sequenced within a study of cytomegalovirus exposure and HLA in healthy donors. The V gene end was trimmed by 4 bases and the J gene end by 5 bases; junction bases not matched to a gene: 6. This CDR3 is built from 14 residues. CDR1 is KGHSY, CDR2 FQNENV, per germline. Findings and caveats of the study: Judged likely to be a sequencing artifact was a cluster of highly shared sequence variants. CMV antigen specificity of a few CMV-associated chains was confirmed in vitro. It was 150 to 200 TCR beta chains that were listed as cytomegalovirus-associated.

This clone was picked up a small number of times. What it binds is unknown. A multiplex PCR was run with 60 Vbeta primers and 13 Jbeta primers. Here immunoSEQ multiplex PCR was the method, and the copy in TCRdb shows in-frame clones only, minus some. The table records approximately 270,000 clones, over 70% of them present only once. This receptor was obtained from a girl aged 2-15 years in good health and CMV-seronegative. Sequences were obtained from PBMCs. This rearrangement joins TRBV16 to TRBJ1-1; 8 nucleotides align to TRBD1. The CDR3 here is CASSRGTGRTEAFF. CDR3 nucleotide sequence: TGTGCCAGCAGCCGCGGGACAGGTCGTACTGAAGCTTTCTTT. The full variable domain, in which reference TRBV16 and TRBJ1-1 provide the parts outside the CDR3, is GEEVAQTPKHLVRGEGQKAKLYCAPIKGHSYVFWYQQVLKNEFKFLISFQNENVFDETGMPKERFSAKCLPNSPCSLEIQATKLEDSAVYFCASSRGTGRTEAFFGQGTRLTVV.